A selection of T cell receptor beta chains follows, all from one sample in a study of cytomegalovirus exposure and HLA in healthy donors. TCRdb's copy holds only in-frame clones and misses some; the assay was immunoSEQ multiplex PCR. The data hold 150,000 to 200,000 clones, with just under 90% observed a single time. Sequencing used PBMCs. These receptors came from a woman between 18 and 29 years old in good health and CMV-seropositive. Both conserved end residues are part of each CDR3. The D gene is left open where the match is weak. Some rows mark clone size as missing; the rest say once, few, many or name a class of expanded clone.

v_call	j_call	d_call	clone_size	cdr3_aa	cdr3_nt
TRBV18	TRBJ2-7	TRBD1	.	CASSPRGTGVHEQYF	TGTGCCAGCTCACCACGAGGGACAGGGGTACACGAGCAGTACTTC
TRBV7-2	TRBJ2-5	TRBD1	.	CASSSPGTGGTQYF	TGTGCCAGCAGCTCTCCCGGGACAGGGGGGACCCAGTACTTC
TRBV28	TRBJ2-3	TRBD1	.	CASSRQGIVTDTQYF	TGTGCCAGCAGCCGACAGGGGATTGTCACAGATACGCAGTATTTT
TRBV2	TRBJ1-1	.	.	CASRGTEANTEAFF	TGTGCCAGCAGAGGAACAGAAGCGAACACTGAAGCTTTCTTT
TRBV6-1	TRBJ1-2	.	.	CASSYRYGYTF	TGTGCCAGCAGTTACAGATATGGCTACACCTTC
TRBV2	TRBJ2-3	.	.	CASSDPAGDTQYF	TGTGCCAGCAGTGACCCAGCGGGAGATACGCAGTATTTT
TRBV28	TRBJ1-2	.	.	CASSLTRGNSNYGYTF	TGTGCCAGCAGTTTAACAAGAGGGAACTCGAACTATGGCTACACCTTC
TRBV20-1	TRBJ2-1	.	.	CSANGLEQFF	TGCAGTGCCAATGGACTGGAGCAGTTCTTC
TRBV10-1	TRBJ2-3	.	.	CASSDHRARGTDTQYF	TGCGCCAGCAGTGATCACAGGGCAAGGGGCACAGATACGCAGTATTTT
TRBV7-2	TRBJ2-7	.	.	CASSLDLNRYEQYF	TGTGCCAGCAGCTTAGATCTCAACAGATACGAGCAGTACTTC
TRBV28	TRBJ2-7	TRBD2	once	CASSPRRGLGISYEQYF	TGTGCCAGCAGTCCCCGTCGGGGACTAGGGATATCGTACGAGCAGTACTTC
TRBV25-1	TRBJ1-1	.	.	CASSPGIEAFF	TGTGCCAGCAGTCCAGGGATTGAAGCTTTCTTT
TRBV6-5	TRBJ2-7	.	.	CASSPGWGREQYF	TGTGCCAGCAGTCCGGGGTGGGGTAGAGAGCAGTACTTC
TRBV7-9	TRBJ2-1	.	.	CASSRSQGDEQFF	TGTGCCAGCAGCCGTAGTCAGGGCGATGAGCAGTTCTTC
TRBV4-3	TRBJ2-2	.	.	CASSQARGYAGELFF	TGCGCCAGCAGCCAAGCACGGGGGTATGCCGGGGAGCTGTTTTTT
TRBV7-3	TRBJ2-2	.	few	CASSLVAASTGELFF	TGTGCCAGCAGCTTAGTAGCGGCTAGCACCGGGGAGCTGTTTTTT
TRBV28	TRBJ2-7	TRBD2	.	CASSRHSGSNNEQYF	TGTGCCAGCAGCAGACATAGCGGGTCGAATAACGAGCAGTACTTC
TRBV19	TRBJ2-2	TRBD2	once	CASSTTPPSGPRTGELFF	TGTGCCAGTAGTACCACCCCCCCTAGCGGCCCTAGGACCGGGGAGCTGTTTTTT
TRBV5-1	TRBJ1-1	.	once	CASSGWGPNTEAFF	TGCGCCAGCAGCGGCTGGGGGCCAAACACTGAAGCTTTCTTT
TRBV7-3	TRBJ2-3	TRBD1	.	CASSSTGTGTDTQYF	TGTGCCAGCAGCTCGACCGGGACAGGGACAGATACGCAGTATTTT
TRBV6-5	TRBJ1-1	.	few	CASSFISNTEAFF	TGTGCCAGCAGTTTTATCTCGAACACTGAAGCTTTCTTT
TRBV19	TRBJ2-7	TRBD1	.	CASSRSGTAYEQYF	TGTGCCAGTAGTCGATCCGGGACAGCATACGAGCAGTACTTC
TRBV4-1	TRBJ2-3	TRBD1	.	CASSQEPTGGYTDTQYF	TGCGCCAGCAGCCAAGAACCGACAGGGGGGTACACAGATACGCAGTATTTT
TRBV7-2	TRBJ2-5	TRBD2	.	CASSLLAGASETQYF	TGTGCCAGCAGCTTATTAGCGGGCGCTTCGGAGACCCAGTACTTC
TRBV30	TRBJ1-1	.	few	CAWSTGGGTEAFF	TGTGCCTGGAGTACGGGAGGGGGTACTGAAGCTTTCTTT
TRBV7-6	TRBJ1-5	TRBD1	.	CASSVGQGVGQPQHF	TGTGCCAGCAGCGTCGGACAGGGCGTTGGTCAGCCCCAGCATTTT
TRBV25-1	TRBJ2-7	.	.	CASSEGALAYEQYF	TGTGCCAGCAGTGAGGGAGCTTTGGCCTACGAGCAGTACTTC
TRBV19	TRBJ1-2	TRBD1	.	CASRKGQGAENYGYTF	TGTGCCAGTAGAAAGGGACAGGGGGCGGAGAACTATGGCTACACCTTC
TRBV6-1	TRBJ1-2	.	.	CASKTGTNYGYTF	TGTGCCAGCAAAACAGGGACCAACTATGGCTACACCTTC